The 8 T cell receptor beta chains below all came from one sample that was sequenced in a study of blood T cells in healthy people across ages. For the second PCR, which ran for roughly 6 to 12 cycles, a sample-barcoded 5' primer and a J-beta primer mix were used. TCRdb re-called the 5' RACE reads with MiXCR, one entry per CDR3 protein. The sample carries approximately 810,000 distinct CDR3 sequences, 36% recorded once. Specimen: blood. All receptors come from a man younger than 35 in good health.

The rearrangement uses TRBV7-2 and TRBJ2-5, with 10 bases lining up with TRBD1. The V gene's germline CDR1 is SGHTA and CDR2 FQGNSA. Trimming removed 5 bases from V and 4 bases from J; junction bases left unmatched: 4. The CDR3 covers 14 residues. The CDR3 reads CASSTRQGAETQYF. The CDR3 DNA reads TGTGCCAGCAGCACCCGACAGGGGGCAGAGACCCAGTACTTC.

The chain couples TRBV4-3 to TRBJ2-1; D possibly uses TRBD1 or TRBD2 (5 bases each). This CDR3 has 17 amino acids. Germline V gene lookup returns CDR1 LGHNA and CDR2 YSLEER. V was trimmed by 4 bases and J by 4 bases, leaving 20 bases between them. The CDR3 here is CASSPEYPGRFYNEQFF. CDR3 coding DNA: TGCGCCAGCAGCCCTGAATATCCGGGACGATTTTACAATGAGCAGTTCTTC.

The chain couples TRBV29-1 to TRBJ2-7, with D perhaps TRBD1 (6 bases). The germline V gene encodes CDR1 SQVTM and CDR2 ANQGSEA. The CDR3 has 18 amino acids. V was cut by 4 bases and J by 2 bases, with 27 bases left in between. The CDR3 loop reads CSVAPTQYRDNPAYEQYF. The CDR3 bases are TGCAGCGTTGCCCCTACTCAGTACAGGGATAATCCGGCCTACGAGCAGTACTTC.

This chain joins TRBV30 and TRBJ2-5; 9 bases fit TRBD1. This CDR3 region has 15 residues. The V segment lost 5 bases and the J segment 1 base; nucleotides outside the gene matches: 8. CDR1 is GTSNPN, CDR2 SVGIG, per germline (reference sequence). The chain's CDR3 is CAWADRGHSQETQYF. As DNA, the CDR3 is TGTGCCTGGGCGGACAGGGGACACAGCCAAGAGACCCAGTACTTC.

This clonotype was counted at least ten times. This chain uses TRBV12-3 or TRBV12-4 with TRBJ2-3; D call uncertain. The V end lost 8 bases, the J end lost 1 base, and 4 bases lay between the germline ends. CDR3 length: 11 amino acids. This chain's CDR3 is CASGGTDTQYF. DNA for the CDR3: TGTGCCAGCGGAGGCACAGATACGCAGTATTTT.

The chain is built from TRBV27 and TRBJ2-7, with D perhaps being TRBD1 or TRBD2 (5 bases each). CDR3 length equals 14 residues. Germline CDR1 MNHEY, CDR2 SMNVEV (reference sequence). Trimming took 6 bases from V and 1 from J, leaving 13 bases between them. The CDR3 bases are TGTGCCAGCAGCTTTGGGACGAGGTCCTACGAGCAGTACTTC. This encodes CASSFGTRSYEQYF.

This chain connects TRBV29-1 to TRBJ1-2; TRBD1 matches 7 bases. V gave up 3 bases and J gave up 4 bases; unmatched junction bases: 8. Germline V lookup: CDR1 SQVTM, CDR2 ANQGSEA. This CDR3 is built from 14 residues. CDR3 residues: CSVDRGARSYGYTF. The CDR3 DNA follows: TGCAGCGTTGACAGGGGGGCGCGCAGCTATGGCTACACCTTC.

The table lists this clonotype with a count of one. The chain has TRBV14 and TRBJ2-5, with D unclear. Trimming left V 3 bases short and J 7 bases short, with 12 bases between. The CDR3 has 13 amino acids. The germline V gene has CDR1 SGHDN and CDR2 FVKESK. CDR3 DNA: TGTGCCAGCAGCCATAACACGGAAGGGACCCAGTACTTC. Translation: CASSHNTEGTQYF.